This TCR beta chain was found in a study of T cells after yellow fever vaccination. TCRdb reanalysed the 5' RACE reads using MiXCR and keeps one entry per CDR3 protein. Of approximately 330,000 distinct CDR3 sequences detected, approximately 13% appear once; the ten largest clones hold more than 3%. This clonotype showed up just a few times. Antigen unknown. Study-level results: Subsequent booster samples again held most clones from primary vaccination (96% CD4, over 80% CD8). The secondary response peaked faster, at day 5 versus 15, but was weaker. Researchers cautioned that FACS-sorted repertoires could harbor abundant clonotypes contaminating from the bulk population.

The V gene's germline CDR1 is LGHNA and CDR2 YSLEER. V lost 4 bases to trimming and J lost 6 bases; unmatched junction nucleotides: 11. There are 16 residues in the CDR3. The rearrangement joins TRBV4-3 to TRBJ2-1; 8 positions match TRBD2. Sequenced here: CD4+ T cells sorted from PBMCs, sampled 15 days after the yellow fever booster vaccination. The receptor comes from a man between 18 and 29 years old who received the YFV17D yellow fever vaccine. The CDR3, as DNA: TGCGCCAGCAGCCCATCGGGGACTAGAGGGTCCAATGAGCAGTTCTTC. Translated: CASSPSGTRGSNEQFF.